One and the same sample provided the 8 T cell receptor beta chains below, sequenced in a study of T-cell memory formation after mild COVID-19. TCRdb re-analysed the 5' RACE reads in MiXCR, keeping a single row per CDR3 protein. This repertoire shows about 290,000 distinct CDR3 sequences, around a sixth found once; its top ten account for roughly 23%. The specimen sequenced was PBMCs or a T cell subset sorted from them (not recorded which). These TCRs come from a man aged 18 to 29 who had mild COVID-19 (a few samples of this study predate the infection). Cell type and time point are not known.

The chain is built from TRBV6-1 and TRBJ1-1; D is unresolved. The ends were cut back, 7 bases at V and 0 bases at J, with 9 bases in the middle. The CDR3 has 13 amino acids. Germline CDR1 MNHNS, CDR2 SASEGT. CDR3 nucleotide sequence: TGTGCCAGCACCCGGCCAGTGAACACTGAAGCTTTCTTT. This gives the protein CASTRPVNTEAFF.

This clonotype has at least ten counts. This sequence joins TRBV7-9 and TRBJ2-4; D may be TRBD1 or TRBD2 (6 bases each). The CDR3 covers 14 residues. V shed 2 bases and J shed 5 bases, with 10 bases lying between them. Germline V gene sequence: CDR1 SEHNR, CDR2 FQNEAQ (reference sequence). The CDR3 protein is CASSLRGPQNIQYF. In nucleotides, the CDR3 is TGTGCCAGCAGCTTACGGGGGCCCCAAAACATTCAGTACTTC.

V usage is TRBV29-1 and J usage is TRBJ1-1; D is perhaps TRBD1 (6 bases). Between the trimmed V and J ends, which lost 6 bases and 5 bases, there was a span of 10 bases. The CDR3 runs 11 residues. Germline lookup yields CDR1 SQVTM and CDR2 ANQGSEA. The CDR3: CSVRQVTEAFF. In nucleotides, the CDR3 is TGCAGCGTGCGACAGGTAACTGAAGCTTTCTTT.

This clonotype showed up just a few times. The chain uses TRBV5-1 and TRBJ1-3; D gene uncertain. Deletions cut 1 base from V and 3 bases from J, with 11 bases between. Germline CDR1 and CDR2: SGHRS and YFSETQ. CDR3 length: 15 residues. This CDR3 reads CASSLNTADGNTIYF. In DNA, the CDR3 is TGCGCCAGCAGCTTGAATACTGCGGATGGAAACACCATATATTTT.

This clonotype showed up just a few times. This sequence joins TRBV7-2 and TRBJ2-1; maybe TRBD1 (5 bases). Trimming took 2 bases from V and 1 from J, leaving 9 bases between them. Per germline, CDR1 SGHTA and CDR2 FQGNSA. This CDR3 spans 15 amino acids. CDR3 DNA: TGTGCCAGCAGCTTATTACAGGCATCCTACAATGAGCAGTTCTTC. Translation gives CASSLLQASYNEQFF.

The rearrangement uses TRBV29-1 and TRBJ2-7; D is undetermined. V was cut by 7 bases and J by 0 bases, with 7 bases left in between. The CDR3 spans 11 residues. CDR1 SQVTM and CDR2 ANQGSEA come from the germline V gene. CDR3 amino acids: CSAMDSYEQYV. Written as DNA, the CDR3 is TGCAGCGCCATGGACTCCTACGAGCAGTACGTC.

The genes are TRBV6-2 or TRBV6-3 and TRBJ2-7; D is unclear. Trimming pared 5 bases from V and 3 bases from J, leaving 14 bases between. Germline CDR1 MNHEY, CDR2 SVGEGT. This CDR3 is built from 14 residues. The CDR3 bases are TGTGCCAGCAGTCGTGCCATGGTCGGCTACGAGCAGTACTTC. It translates to CASSRAMVGYEQYF.

Note on this clonotype: The junction departs from germline at one end; a sequencing error may be responsible. The chain has TRBV7-2 and TRBJ2-2; maybe TRBD1 (5 bases). The CDR3 extends over 16 amino acids. Germline values: CDR1 SGHTA, CDR2 FQGNSA. CDR3 in amino acids: CASSLSSTATTWELFF. The CDR3 coding sequence is TGTGCCAGCAGCTTATCCTCGACAGCCACCACCTGGGAGCTGTTTTTT. The full variable domain, rest sourced from reference TRBV7-2 and TRBJ2-2, is GAGVSQSPSNKVTEKGKDVELRCDPISGHTALYWYRQSLGQGLEFLIYFQGNSAPDKSGLPSDRFSAERTGGSVSTLTIQRTQQEDSAVYLCASSLSSTATTWELFFGEGSRLTVL.